Described below is a single T cell receptor (beta chain) sequence and its context. CDR3 length: 15 amino acids. Trimming cost V 4 bases and J 3 bases, with 14 bases left between them. Germline-derived CDR1 and CDR2 are SGHDT and YYEEEE. This entry comes from a study of blood T cell repertoires in COVID-19. Study as a whole: Some COVID-19 samples were acute and others convalescent; all came from the United States, Italy and Spain.

Measured with immunoSEQ multiplex PCR; TCRdb has only the in-frame clones, and not every one. Among approximately 220,000 clones listed, 75% to 90% were seen once. Adults between about 18 and 95 years of age took part from about 24 US areas. Cohorts were assigned according to the clinical history that participants reported. The sequence came from a woman younger than 35 in a cohort exposed to, infected with or recovered from COVID-19 (not recorded which). This chain uses TRBV5-6 with TRBJ1-3, with unresolved D. Sequencing input: PBMCs or T cells enriched from blood (not recorded which). Written as DNA, the CDR3 is TGTGCCAGCAGCCTCCTCCGACAAGGTGGAAACACCATATATTTT. Its protein is CASSLLRQGGNTIYF.